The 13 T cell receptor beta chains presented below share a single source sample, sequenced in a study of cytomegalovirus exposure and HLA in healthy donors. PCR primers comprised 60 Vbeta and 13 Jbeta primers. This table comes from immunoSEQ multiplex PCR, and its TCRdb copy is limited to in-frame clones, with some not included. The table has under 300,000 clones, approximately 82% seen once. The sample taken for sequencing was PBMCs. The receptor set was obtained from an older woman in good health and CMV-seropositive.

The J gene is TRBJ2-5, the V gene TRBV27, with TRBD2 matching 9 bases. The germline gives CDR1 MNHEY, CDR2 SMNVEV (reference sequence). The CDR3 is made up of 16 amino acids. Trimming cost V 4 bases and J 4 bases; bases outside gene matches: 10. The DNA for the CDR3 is TGTGCCAGCAGTTCACCTTTCGCGGGAGGGTTAGAGACCCAGTACTTC. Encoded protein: CASSSPFAGGLETQYF.

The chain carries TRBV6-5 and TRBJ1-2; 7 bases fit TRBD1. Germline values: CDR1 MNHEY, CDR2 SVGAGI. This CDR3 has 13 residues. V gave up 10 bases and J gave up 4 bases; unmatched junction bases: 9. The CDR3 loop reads CATGLTGSYGYTF. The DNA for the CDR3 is TGTGCCACCGGCCTGACAGGGTCCTATGGCTACACCTTC.

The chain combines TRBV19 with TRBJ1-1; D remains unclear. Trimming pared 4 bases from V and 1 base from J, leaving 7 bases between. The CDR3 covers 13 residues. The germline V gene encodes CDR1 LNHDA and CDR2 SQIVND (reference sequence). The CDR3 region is CASSTSPNTEAFF. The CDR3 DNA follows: TGTGCCAGTAGTACGTCCCCGAACACTGAAGCTTTCTTT.

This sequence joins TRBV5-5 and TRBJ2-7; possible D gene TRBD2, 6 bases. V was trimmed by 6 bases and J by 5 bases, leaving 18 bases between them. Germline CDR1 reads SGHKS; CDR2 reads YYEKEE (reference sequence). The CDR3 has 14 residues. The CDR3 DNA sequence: TGTGCCAGCATCGCTGGAGGGGTTCGAGACGAGCAGTACTTC. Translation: CASIAGGVRDEQYF.

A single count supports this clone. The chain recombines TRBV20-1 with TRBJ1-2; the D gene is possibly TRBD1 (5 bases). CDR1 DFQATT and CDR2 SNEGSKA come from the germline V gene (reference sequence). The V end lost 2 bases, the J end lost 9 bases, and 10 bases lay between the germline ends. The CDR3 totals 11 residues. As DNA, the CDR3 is TGCAGTGCTAGACCCGGGGGGAGCTACACCTTC. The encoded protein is CSARPGGSYTF.

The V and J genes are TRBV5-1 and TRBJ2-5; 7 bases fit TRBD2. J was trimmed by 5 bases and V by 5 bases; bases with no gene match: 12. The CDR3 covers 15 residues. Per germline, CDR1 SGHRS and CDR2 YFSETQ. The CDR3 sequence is CASSRDSWGGETQYF. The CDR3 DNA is TGCGCCAGCAGTCGTGATAGCTGGGGAGGGGAGACCCAGTACTTC. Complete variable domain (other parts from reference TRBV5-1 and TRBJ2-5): KAGVTQTPRYLIKTRGQQVTLSCSPISGHRSVSWYQQTPGQGLQFLFEYFSETQRNKGNFPGRFSGRQFSNSRSEMNVSTLELGDSALYLCASSRDSWGGETQYFGPGTRLLVL.

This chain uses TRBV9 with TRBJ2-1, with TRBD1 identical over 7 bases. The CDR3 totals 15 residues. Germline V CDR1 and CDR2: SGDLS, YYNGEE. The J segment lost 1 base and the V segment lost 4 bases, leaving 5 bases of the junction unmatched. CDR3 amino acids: CASSTRTGSYNEQFF. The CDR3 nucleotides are TGTGCCAGCAGCACCCGGACAGGTTCCTACAATGAGCAGTTCTTC.

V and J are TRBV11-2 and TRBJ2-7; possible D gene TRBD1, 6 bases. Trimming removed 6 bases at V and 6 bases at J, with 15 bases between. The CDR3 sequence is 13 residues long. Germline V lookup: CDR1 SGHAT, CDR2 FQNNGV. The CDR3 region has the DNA TGTGCCAGCAGGGGTCTGGGGGCGGCCGAGCAGTACTTC. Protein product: CASRGLGAAEQYF.

The CDR3 nucleotides are TGTGCCTGTGGACAGGGCCATAACTATGGCTACACCTTC. Protein product: CACGQGHNYGYTF. The chain recombines TRBV2 with TRBJ1-2, with 8 bases lining up with TRBD1. The V gene end was trimmed by 11 bases and the J gene end by 1 base; junction bases not matched to a gene: 6. Per the germline V gene, CDR1 is SNHLY and CDR2 is FYNNEI. The CDR3 length is 13 residues.

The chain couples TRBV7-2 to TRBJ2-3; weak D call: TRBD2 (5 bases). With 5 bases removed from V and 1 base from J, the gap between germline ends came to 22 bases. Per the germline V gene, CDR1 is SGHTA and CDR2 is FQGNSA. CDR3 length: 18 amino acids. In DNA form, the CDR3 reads TGTGCCAGCAGCCCAAAGGTGGCGGGCCTCTCACGCACAGATACGCAGTATTTT. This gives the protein CASSPKVAGLSRTDTQYF.

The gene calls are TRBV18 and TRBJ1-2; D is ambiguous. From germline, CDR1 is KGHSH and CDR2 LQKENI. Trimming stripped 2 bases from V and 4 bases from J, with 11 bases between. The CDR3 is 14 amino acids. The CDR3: CASSPAVPFYGYTF. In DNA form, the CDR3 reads TGTGCCAGCTCACCAGCGGTCCCTTTCTATGGCTACACCTTC.

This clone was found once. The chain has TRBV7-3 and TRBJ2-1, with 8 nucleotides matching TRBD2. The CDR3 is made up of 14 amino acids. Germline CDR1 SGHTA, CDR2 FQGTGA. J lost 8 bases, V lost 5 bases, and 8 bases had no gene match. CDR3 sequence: CASSRGAGVHEQFF. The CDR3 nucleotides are TGTGCCAGCAGCCGGGGAGCGGGAGTCCATGAGCAGTTCTTC.

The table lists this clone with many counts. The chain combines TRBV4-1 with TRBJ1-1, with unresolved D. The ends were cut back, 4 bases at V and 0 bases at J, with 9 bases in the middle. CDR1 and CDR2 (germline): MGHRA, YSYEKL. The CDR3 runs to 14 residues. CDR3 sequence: CASSLGRMNTEAFF. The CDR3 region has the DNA TGCGCCAGCAGCCTGGGCCGAATGAACACTGAAGCTTTCTTT.